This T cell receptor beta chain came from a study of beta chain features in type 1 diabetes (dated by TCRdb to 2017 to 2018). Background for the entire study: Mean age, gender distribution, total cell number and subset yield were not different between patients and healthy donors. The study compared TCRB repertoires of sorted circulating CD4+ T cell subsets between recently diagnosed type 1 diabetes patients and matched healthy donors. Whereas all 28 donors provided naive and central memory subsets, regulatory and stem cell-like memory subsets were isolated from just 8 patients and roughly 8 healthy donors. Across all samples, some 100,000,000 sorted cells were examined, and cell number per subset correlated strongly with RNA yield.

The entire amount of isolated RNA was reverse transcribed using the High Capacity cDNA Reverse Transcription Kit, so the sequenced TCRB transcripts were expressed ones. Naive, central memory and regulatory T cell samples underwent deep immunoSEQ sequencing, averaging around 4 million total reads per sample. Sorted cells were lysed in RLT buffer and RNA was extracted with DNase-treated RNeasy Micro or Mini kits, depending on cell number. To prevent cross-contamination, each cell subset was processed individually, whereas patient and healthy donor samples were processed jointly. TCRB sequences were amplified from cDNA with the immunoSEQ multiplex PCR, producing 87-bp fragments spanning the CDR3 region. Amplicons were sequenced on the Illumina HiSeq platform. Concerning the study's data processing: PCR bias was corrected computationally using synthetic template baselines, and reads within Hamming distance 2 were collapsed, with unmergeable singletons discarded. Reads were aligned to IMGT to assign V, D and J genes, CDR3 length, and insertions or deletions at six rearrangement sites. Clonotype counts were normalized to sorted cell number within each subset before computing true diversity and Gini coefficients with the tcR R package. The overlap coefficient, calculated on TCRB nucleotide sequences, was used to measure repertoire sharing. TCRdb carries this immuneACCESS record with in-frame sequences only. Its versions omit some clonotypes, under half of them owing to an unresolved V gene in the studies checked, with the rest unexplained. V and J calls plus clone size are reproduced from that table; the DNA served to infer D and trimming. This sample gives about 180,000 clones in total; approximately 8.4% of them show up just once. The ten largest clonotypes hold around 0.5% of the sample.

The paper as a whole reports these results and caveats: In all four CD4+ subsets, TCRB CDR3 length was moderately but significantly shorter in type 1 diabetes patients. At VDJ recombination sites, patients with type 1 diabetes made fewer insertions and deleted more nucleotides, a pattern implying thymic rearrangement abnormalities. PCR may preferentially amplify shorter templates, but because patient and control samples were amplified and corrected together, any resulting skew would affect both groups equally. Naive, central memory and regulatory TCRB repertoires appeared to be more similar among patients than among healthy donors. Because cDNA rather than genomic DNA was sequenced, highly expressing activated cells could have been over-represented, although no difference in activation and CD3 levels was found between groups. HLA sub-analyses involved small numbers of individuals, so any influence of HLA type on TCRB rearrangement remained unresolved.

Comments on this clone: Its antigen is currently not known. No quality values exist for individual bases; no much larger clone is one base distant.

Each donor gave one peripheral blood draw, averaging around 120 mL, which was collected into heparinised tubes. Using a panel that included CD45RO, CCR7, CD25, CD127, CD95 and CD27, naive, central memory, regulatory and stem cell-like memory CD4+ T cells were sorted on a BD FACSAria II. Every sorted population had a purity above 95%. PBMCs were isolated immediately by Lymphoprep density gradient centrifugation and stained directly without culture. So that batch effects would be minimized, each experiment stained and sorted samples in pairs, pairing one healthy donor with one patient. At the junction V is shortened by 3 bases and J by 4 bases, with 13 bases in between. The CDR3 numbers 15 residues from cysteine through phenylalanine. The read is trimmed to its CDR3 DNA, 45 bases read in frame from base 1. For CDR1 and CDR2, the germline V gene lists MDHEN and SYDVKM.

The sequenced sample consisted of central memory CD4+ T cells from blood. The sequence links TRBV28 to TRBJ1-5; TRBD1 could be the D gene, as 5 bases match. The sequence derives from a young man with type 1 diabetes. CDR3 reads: CASSFRRQPNQPQHF. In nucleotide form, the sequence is TGTGCCAGCAGTTTCCGCCGACAGCCTAATCAGCCCCAGCATTTT.